This T cell receptor beta chain appears in the sequencing data of a study of T cell changes during pregnancy in multiple sclerosis. Germline loops: CDR1 LNHDA, CDR2 SQIVND (reference sequence). This CDR3 is 14 amino acids long. Trimming pared 5 bases from V and 0 bases from J, leaving 11 bases between. Sequenced by immunoSEQ multiplex PCR; TCRdb stores in-frame clones only, minus some. This table holds over 90,000 clones, around 90% found once. Source: peripheral blood, taken before pregnancy. This receptor was identified in a female donor with multiple sclerosis, enrolled in a pregnancy study. The rearrangement uses TRBV19 and TRBJ2-7; D perhaps matches TRBD1 (6 bases). This chain's CDR3 is CASSGTINSYEQYF. CDR3 nucleotides: TGTGCCAGTAGTGGGACAATAAACTCCTACGAGCAGTACTTC.